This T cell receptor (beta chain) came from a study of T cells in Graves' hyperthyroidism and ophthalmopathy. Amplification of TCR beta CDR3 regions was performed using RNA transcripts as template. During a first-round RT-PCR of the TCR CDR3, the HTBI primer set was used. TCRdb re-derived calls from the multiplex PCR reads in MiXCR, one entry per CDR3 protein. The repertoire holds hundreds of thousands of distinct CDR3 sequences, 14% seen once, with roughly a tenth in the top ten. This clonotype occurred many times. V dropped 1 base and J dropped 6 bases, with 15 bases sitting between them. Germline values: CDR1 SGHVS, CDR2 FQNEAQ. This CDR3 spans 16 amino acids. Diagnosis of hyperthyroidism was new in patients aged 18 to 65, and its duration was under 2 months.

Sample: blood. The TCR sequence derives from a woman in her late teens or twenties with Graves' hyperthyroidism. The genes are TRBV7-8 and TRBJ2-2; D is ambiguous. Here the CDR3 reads CASSLGGAPMAGELFF. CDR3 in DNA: TGTGCCAGCAGCTTAGGAGGTGCACCGATGGCCGGGGAGCTGTTTTTT.